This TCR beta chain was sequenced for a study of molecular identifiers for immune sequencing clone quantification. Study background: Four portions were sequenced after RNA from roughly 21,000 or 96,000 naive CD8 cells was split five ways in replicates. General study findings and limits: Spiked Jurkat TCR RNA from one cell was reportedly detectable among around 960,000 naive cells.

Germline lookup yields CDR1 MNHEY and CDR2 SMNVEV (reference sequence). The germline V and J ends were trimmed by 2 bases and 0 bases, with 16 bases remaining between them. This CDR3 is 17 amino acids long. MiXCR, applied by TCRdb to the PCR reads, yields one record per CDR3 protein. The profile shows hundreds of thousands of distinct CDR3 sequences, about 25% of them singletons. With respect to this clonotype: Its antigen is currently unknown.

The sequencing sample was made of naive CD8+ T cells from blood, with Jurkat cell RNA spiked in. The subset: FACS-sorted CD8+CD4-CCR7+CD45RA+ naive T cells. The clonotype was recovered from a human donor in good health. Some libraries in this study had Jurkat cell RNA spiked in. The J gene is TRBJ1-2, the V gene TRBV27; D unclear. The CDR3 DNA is TGTGCCAGCAGTTTAATCTCTGGGCTCCCCTCTAACTATGGCTACACCTTC. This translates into CASSLISGLPSNYGYTF.